These T cell receptor beta chains were read from a single sample in a study of T-cell memory formation after mild COVID-19. TCRdb redid the calling of the 5' RACE reads with MiXCR, one entry per CDR3 protein. The sample lists around 450,000 distinct CDR3 sequences, approximately 25% occurring once. The specimen sequenced was PBMCs or a T cell subset sorted from them (not recorded which). The receptors were gathered from an adult woman who had mild COVID-19 (a few samples of this study predate the infection). Cell type and time point are not known. Both conserved end residues are part of each CDR3. A D gene is named only where the DNA matches it firmly. Rows may omit the clone size; those that give it use once, few, many or a size class.

size: -; V: TRBV5-1; D: TRBD1; J: TRBJ2-7; CDR3: CASSAGQGATYEQYF; DNA: TGCGCCAGCAGCGCGGGCCAGGGGGCGACCTACGAGCAGTACTTC
size: few; V: TRBV3-1; D: -; J: TRBJ2-1; CDR3: CASSPGSGEQFF; DNA: TGTGCCAGCAGCCCGGGGTCGGGTGAGCAGTTCTTC
size: -; V: TRBV20-1; D: -; J: TRBJ2-1; CDR3: CSASAGAMYNEQFF; DNA: TGCAGTGCTAGTGCGGGGGCAATGTACAATGAGCAGTTCTTC
size: -; V: TRBV27; D: -; J: TRBJ2-3; CDR3: CASSLGAQSTDTQYF; DNA: TGTGCCAGCAGTTTAGGAGCTCAGTCCACAGATACGCAGTATTTT
size: -; V: TRBV7-2; D: -; J: TRBJ2-5; CDR3: CASRFTETQYF; DNA: TGTGCCAGCAGGTTCACAGAGACCCAGTACTTC
size: -; V: TRBV18; D: -; J: TRBJ1-2; CDR3: CASSLQDVGYGYTF; DNA: TGTGCCAGCTCACTTCAAGACGTCGGCTATGGCTACACCTTC
size: -; V: TRBV5-1; D: -; J: TRBJ1-1; CDR3: CASSTLGQGRTEAFF; DNA: TGCGCCAGCAGCACCCTGGGGCAGGGACGGACTGAAGCTTTCTTT
size: -; V: TRBV5-1; D: -; J: TRBJ2-7; CDR3: CASSLGPQLLSYEQYF; DNA: TGCGCCAGCAGCTTGGGACCGCAACTACTCTCCTACGAGCAGTACTTC
size: -; V: TRBV2; D: TRBD2; J: TRBJ2-7; CDR3: CASREGRGSYEQYF; DNA: TGTGCCAGCAGGGAAGGGAGGGGCTCCTACGAGCAGTACTTC
size: -; V: TRBV9; D: TRBD1; J: TRBJ2-5; CDR3: CASSGTGQGAGTQYF; DNA: TGTGCCAGCAGCGGAACAGGACAGGGGGCAGGGACCCAGTACTTC
size: few; V: TRBV6-6; D: -; J: TRBJ1-2; CDR3: CASTTSGLISYTF; DNA: TGTGCCAGCACGACGTCCGGGCTAATAAGCTACACCTTC
size: many; V: TRBV20-1; D: -; J: TRBJ2-5; CDR3: CSASGVGQGQETQYF; DNA: TGCAGTGCTAGCGGCGTCGGCCAGGGGCAAGAGACCCAGTACTTC
size: few; V: TRBV4-3; D: -; J: TRBJ2-6; CDR3: CASSQDSAERALGGANVLTF; DNA: TGCGCCAGCAGCCAAGATAGTGCGGAGAGGGCCCTGGGAGGGGCCAACGTCCTGACTTTC
size: few; V: TRBV12-3/TRBV12-4; D: -; J: TRBJ2-7; CDR3: CASSLEQGIYEQYF; DNA: TGTGCCAGCAGTTTAGAACAGGGTATCTACGAGCAGTACTTC
size: -; V: TRBV13; D: -; J: TRBJ2-2; CDR3: CASSPRRTHTGELFF; DNA: TGTGCCAGCAGCCCCCGCCGGACTCACACCGGGGAGCTGTTTTTT
size: -; V: TRBV6-6; D: -; J: TRBJ1-1; CDR3: CASRQDPATGGMNTEAFF; DNA: TGTGCCAGCAGACAAGACCCAGCGACAGGTGGCATGAACACTGAAGCTTTCTTT
size: -; V: TRBV12-3/TRBV12-4; D: -; J: TRBJ2-7; CDR3: CASSYVGIEQYF; DNA: TGTGCCAGCAGCTACGTGGGGATCGAGCAGTACTTC
size: -; V: TRBV12-3/TRBV12-4; D: TRBD2; J: TRBJ2-1; CDR3: CASSHSGIGNEQFF; DNA: TGTGCCAGCAGCCATAGCGGGATAGGCAATGAGCAGTTCTTC
size: -; V: TRBV7-2; D: -; J: TRBJ2-1; CDR3: CASSGNSSAEQFF; DNA: TGTGCCAGCAGCGGAAACTCTAGCGCTGAGCAGTTCTTC
size: few; V: TRBV29-1; D: -; J: TRBJ2-7; CDR3: CSVESKAYEQYF; DNA: TGCAGCGTTGAATCGAAAGCCTACGAGCAGTACTTC
size: -; V: TRBV27; D: TRBD2; J: TRBJ2-1; CDR3: CASTLSFSGGYNEQFF; DNA: TGTGCCAGCACCTTGTCATTTAGCGGGGGTTACAATGAGCAGTTCTTC
size: few; V: TRBV10-3; D: -; J: TRBJ1-2; CDR3: CAIRQTGSRQSLYGYTF; DNA: TGTGCCATCAGACAGACGGGGTCTAGACAGTCACTTTATGGCTACACCTTC
size: few; V: TRBV25-1; D: TRBD2; J: TRBJ2-7; CDR3: CASSDREGGPYEQYF; DNA: TGTGCCAGCAGTGACCGGGAGGGAGGTCCCTACGAGCAGTACTTC
size: -; V: TRBV19; D: -; J: TRBJ1-2; CDR3: CASSDPPYGYTF; DNA: TGTGCCAGTAGTGATCCTCCCTATGGCTACACCTTC
size: -; V: TRBV20-1; D: -; J: TRBJ1-1; CDR3: CSAPKGSNTEAFF; DNA: TGCAGTGCCCCAAAGGGGAGTAACACTGAAGCTTTCTTT
size: few; V: TRBV7-2; D: TRBD1; J: TRBJ1-4; CDR3: CASSRDRDEKLFF; DNA: TGTGCCAGCAGCCGGGACAGGGATGAAAAACTGTTTTTT
size: -; V: TRBV7-2; D: -; J: TRBJ2-7; CDR3: CASSSRKKTYEQYF; DNA: TGTGCCAGCAGCTCCAGAAAGAAAACTTACGAGCAGTACTTC
size: few; V: TRBV13; D: -; J: TRBJ1-2; CDR3: CASSHIEGYGYTF; DNA: TGTGCCAGCAGCCACATCGAGGGGTATGGCTACACCTTC
size: few; V: TRBV7-9; D: TRBD1; J: TRBJ2-7; CDR3: CASSQWDRGHDEQYF; DNA: TGTGCCAGCAGCCAATGGGACAGGGGGCACGACGAGCAGTACTTC
size: few; V: TRBV7-9; D: -; J: TRBJ2-1; CDR3: CASSQRYNEQFF; DNA: TGTGCCAGCAGCCAAAGATACAATGAGCAGTTCTTC